This passage covers 17 T cell receptor beta chains from one sample sequenced in a study of blood T cells in healthy people across ages (dated by TCRdb to 2013 to 2016). Libraries came from 5' RACE. Sequencing took place on an Illumina HiSeq 2500. A second roughly 6 to 11 cycle PCR used a sample-barcoded 5' primer and a J-beta primer mix. TCRdb took the public reads, trimmed them with fastp at Q25, ran MiXCR for clone calling and kept in-frame beta chains. Each record represents a unique CDR3 protein, reported with the most common genes and DNA among its rows. The sample has hundreds of thousands of distinct CDR3 sequences on record, under 45% of them singletons. The top ten clones comprise about 21% of the sample. The sequencing input was blood. The receptors originated from a man aged 60 to 75 in good health.

This clonotype was recorded at least ten times. In DNA, the CDR3 is TGTGCCAGCAGCCCCGGGGGTTCCTACAATGAGCAGTTCTTC. It codes for CASSPGGSYNEQFF. The J gene is TRBJ2-1, the V gene TRBV6-5; TRBD2 is a possible D gene (6 bases). CDR1 and CDR2 (germline): MNHEY, SVGAGI. Deletions cut 6 bases from V and 1 base from J, with 10 bases between. The CDR3 sequence is 14 residues long.

In regard to this clonotype: A much larger clone differs from this one at a single base, so this may be a read error. This chain uses TRBV3-1 with TRBJ2-7; D may match TRBD1 or TRBD2 (5 bases each). Trimming left V 3 bases short and J 5 bases short, with 20 bases between. The germline gives CDR1 LGHDT, CDR2 YNNKEL (reference sequence). CDR3 length: 16 residues. The CDR3 sequence: CASSQFFSIGDDEQYF. The DNA of the CDR3 is TGTGCCAGCAGCCAGTTTTTCTCAATTGGGGACGACGAGCAGTACTTC.

V gene TRBV9 combines with J gene TRBJ2-5, with D possibly matching TRBD1 (6 bases). Germline-derived CDR1 and CDR2 are SGDLS and YYNGEE. This CDR3 has 16 residues. V lost 7 bases and J lost 0, with 19 bases in between. The CDR3 DNA reads as TGTGCCAGCGGCGATGACACAGGGATAAACCAAGAGACCCAGTACTTC. Amino acids: CASGDDTGINQETQYF.

The chain is built from TRBV7-2 and TRBJ2-7; possible D gene TRBD1, 5 bases. CDR1 is SGHTA, CDR2 FQGNSA, per germline. The CDR3 has 14 residues. Trimming stripped 5 bases from V and 1 base from J, with 12 bases between. CDR3 sequence: CASSPMTASYEQYF. For the CDR3, the DNA is TGTGCCAGCAGCCCTATGACAGCATCCTACGAGCAGTACTTC. Complete variable domain (other parts from reference TRBV7-2 and TRBJ2-7): GAGVSQSPSNKVTEKGKDVELRCDPISGHTALYWYRQSLGQGLEFLIYFQGNSAPDKSGLPSDRFSAERTGGSVSTLTIQRTQQEDSAVYLCASSPMTASYEQYFGPGTRLTVT.

This clonotype occurred a few times. The chain recombines TRBV2 with TRBJ1-1; 8 bases match TRBD1. The CDR3 spans 15 residues. Germline V gene sequence: CDR1 SNHLY, CDR2 FYNNEI. Trimming took 6 bases from V and 4 from J; bases not matched to a gene: 10. The CDR3 DNA reads as TGTGCCAGCAGCCAGGGGGCCGACACCGCCACTGAAGCTTTCTTT. Translating gives CASSQGADTATEAFF.

The gene calls are TRBV20-1 and TRBJ1-2; no firm D call. In germline, CDR1 is DFQATT, CDR2 SNEGSKA (reference sequence). CDR3 length: 11 residues. Trimming took 5 bases from V and 8 from J, leaving 12 bases between them. CDR3 region: CSAPGYGGYTF. The CDR3 region has the DNA TGCAGTGCTCCCGGGTACGGAGGCTACACCTTC.

The chain combines TRBV10-3 with TRBJ2-1, with D tentatively TRBD1 or TRBD2 (7 bases each). With 10 bases removed from V and 3 bases from J, the gap between germline ends came to 19 bases. This CDR3 spans 15 amino acids. Germline loops: CDR1 ENHRY, CDR2 SYGVKD. The CDR3 loop is CATTGGAGGYNEQFF. Written as DNA, the CDR3 is TGTGCCACCACTGGGGGGGCAGGGGGCTACAATGAGCAGTTCTTC.

The J gene is TRBJ2-1, the V gene TRBV7-3, with 8 bases matching TRBD2. The CDR3 sequence is 15 residues long. The germline gives CDR1 SGHTA, CDR2 FQGTGA. The junction had 5 bases not matched to a gene; V was cut back by 2 bases and J by 5 bases. CDR3 loop: CASSLGRGDNNEQFF. The CDR3 coding sequence is TGTGCCAGCAGCTTAGGGCGGGGGGATAACAATGAGCAGTTCTTC.

The chain has TRBV5-1 and TRBJ2-7, with D possibly matching TRBD2 (5 bases). Germline V gene lookup returns CDR1 SGHRS and CDR2 YFSETQ. The CDR3 is 15 residues long. With 9 bases removed from V and 1 base from J, the gap between germline ends came to 20 bases. This chain's CDR3 is CATRLTTGQSYEQYF. Written as DNA, the CDR3 is TGCGCCACCAGGTTGACTACCGGGCAATCCTACGAGCAGTACTTC. Combining the CDR3 with reference TRBV5-1 and TRBJ2-7 gives the whole variable domain KAGVTQTPRYLIKTRGQQVTLSCSPISGHRSVSWYQQTPGQGLQFLFEYFSETQRNKGNFPGRFSGRQFSNSRSEMNVSTLELGDSALYLCATRLTTGQSYEQYFGPGTRLTVT.

The DNA of the CDR3 is TGTGCCAGCAGTTTTTCGAAAGGGAGAGGTTTTAATTCACCCCTCCACTTT. This encodes CASSFSKGRGFNSPLHF. J is TRBJ1-6 and V is TRBV12-3 or TRBV12-4; D uncertain. V lost 3 bases to trimming and J lost 6 bases, with 18 bases between them. The CDR3 sequence is 17 residues long.

To note about this clonotype: A read error may account for a junction end that differs from germline. The J gene is TRBJ1-1, the V gene TRBV7-6, with TRBD1 matching 10 bases. The CDR3 totals 17 residues. Germline-derived CDR1 and CDR2 are SGHVS and FNYEAQ. The CDR3 DNA sequence: TGTGCCAGCAGCTTACGGACGGGGGGACAGGGGAACACTGAGGCTTTCTTT. It is translated as CASSLRTGGQGNTEAFF.

The chain employs TRBV7-2 and TRBJ2-7; TRBD1 agrees at 8 bases. V trimming: 1 base; J trimming: 3 bases; junction bases outside the gene matches: 5. The CDR3 is 15 amino acids. Germline V lookup: CDR1 SGHTA, CDR2 FQGNSA. CDR3: CASSLGRGQDYEQYF. DNA of the CDR3: TGTGCCAGCAGCTTAGGTCGGGGACAGGACTACGAGCAGTACTTC.

The table lists this clonotype with a few counts. This rearrangement joins TRBV20-1 to TRBJ2-3; 16 positions agree with TRBD2. CDR1 and CDR2 (germline): DFQATT, SNEGSKA (reference sequence). V lost 3 bases and J lost 6; bases outside the gene matches: 12. There are 18 residues in the CDR3. The CDR3 loop reads CSASSLGTSGGATDTQYF. The CDR3 region has the DNA TGCAGTGCTAGTAGTCTCGGGACTAGCGGGGGGGCCACCGATACGCAGTATTTT.

This clonotype showed up just a few times. The V gene is TRBV4-3, the J gene TRBJ2-1; no clear D. Germline assignment: CDR1 LGHNA and CDR2 YSLEER. CDR3 length equals 11 residues. Trimming removed 8 bases at V and 10 bases at J, with 12 bases between. The CDR3 sequence: CASGTTREQFF. CDR3 DNA sequence: TGCGCCAGCGGAACAACGCGGGAGCAGTTCTTC.

In the case of this clonotype: One end of the junction is discordant with germline, which a read error may explain. The chain joins TRBV6-1 to TRBJ1-1; TRBD1 is a possible D gene (6 bases). The CDR3 loop spans 15 amino acids. Germline V lookup: CDR1 MNHNS, CDR2 SASEGT. CDR3 region: CASSQYTARDTESFF. CDR3 nucleotide sequence: TGTGCCAGCAGTCAATACACCGCGAGGGACACTGAATCTTTCTTT.

The chain employs TRBV4-3 and TRBJ2-1, with 13 bases that match TRBD2. This CDR3 spans 20 amino acids. Unmatched junction bases numbered 12, after V lost 4 bases and J lost 0 bases. Germline CDR1 reads LGHNA; CDR2 reads YSLEER. This chain's CDR3 is CASSPLPGTSGESSYNEQFF. The DNA of the CDR3 is TGCGCCAGCAGCCCCCTACCCGGGACTAGCGGGGAGAGCTCCTACAATGAGCAGTTCTTC.

This clonotype appeared many times. This chain uses TRBV7-9 with TRBJ2-5, with D possibly matching TRBD2 (5 bases). Trimming took off 11 bases at V and 2 bases at J, with 15 bases between the two ends. Germline lookup yields CDR1 SEHNR and CDR2 FQNEAQ (reference sequence). The CDR3 spans 13 residues. The CDR3 loop is CAFLGLDQETQYF. CDR3 in DNA: TGTGCCTTCTTAGGACTCGATCAAGAGACCCAGTACTTC.